A selection of T cell receptor beta chains follows, all from one sample in a study of shared clonotypes between healthy human individuals. The table came from immunoSEQ multiplex PCR; TCRdb's copy has only in-frame clones and leaves some out. The table has more than 600,000 clones, 90% to 95% seen once. Sequenced input: naive CD8+ T cells sorted from blood. These receptors were taken from a man aged 25-40 years in good health. Each CDR3 is given with its conserved first and last residue. A D gene is named only where the DNA matches it firmly. The size of a clone is reported for some rows only, either as once, few or many, or as a class for expanded clones.

NA,TRBV29-1,NA,TRBJ2-3,TGCAGCGTTTCCGGACAGCGCACAGATACGCAGTATTTT,CSVSGQRTDTQYF
NA,TRBV29-1,NA,TRBJ2-2,TGCAGCGTTGGAGGGGTTCACGCCGGGGAGCTGTTTTTT,CSVGGVHAGELFF
NA,TRBV14,NA,TRBJ2-7,TGTGCCAGCAGCCAAGTACACGCCGATCGGCGAATCTACGAGCAGTACTTC,CASSQVHADRRIYEQYF
NA,TRBV28,NA,TRBJ1-1,TGTGCCAGCAGTTTATCCTATCGGGGTACTGGAGGGATGAACACTGAAGCTTTCTTT,CASSLSYRGTGGMNTEAFF
NA,TRBV28,NA,TRBJ2-7,TGTGCCAGCAGTTCCACTATTGCCCGGACAGCCCTTACCTACGAGCAGTACTTC,CASSSTIARTALTYEQYF
NA,TRBV29-1,NA,TRBJ2-1,TGCAGCGCCGGGACTGCTTCCTACAATGAGCAGTTCTTC,CSAGTASYNEQFF
TRBD1,TRBV7-9,NA,TRBJ1-1,TGTGCCAGCCGGACAGGGTTAAACACTGAAGCTTTCTTT,CASRTGLNTEAFF
NA,TRBV6-5,NA,TRBJ2-7,TGTGCCAGCAGTTCCCAACAGAGTCCGTCTTACGAGCAGTACTTC,CASSSQQSPSYEQYF
TRBD2,TRBV27,NA,TRBJ2-1,TGTGCCAGCAAGGGGGTAGCGGGATGGGATGAGCAGTTCTTC,CASKGVAGWDEQFF
NA,TRBV5-1,NA,TRBJ2-7,TGCGCCAGCAGCGACCCGAACCGGGCCCCACTCACCTACGAGCAGTACTTC,CASSDPNRAPLTYEQYF
TRBD1,TRBV6-5,once,TRBJ2-4,TGTGCCATCGGACAGGTCGGAAACATTCAGTACTTC,CAIGQVGNIQYF
NA,TRBV6-5,NA,TRBJ2-3,TGTGCCAGCAGCCGGGAAGCAGATACGCAGTATTTT,CASSREADTQYF
NA,TRBV19,NA,TRBJ2-5,TGTGCCAGTAGTATAGCCCAAACAGGACTCCAGTACTTC,CASSIAQTGLQYF
TRBD2,TRBV13,NA,TRBJ2-1,TGTGCCAGCAGGGATAGCGGGAGGTCATCCTACAATGAGCAGTTCTTC,CASRDSGRSSYNEQFF
TRBD1,TRBV5-1,NA,TRBJ1-1,TGCGCCAGCAGCTTGGACAACAGGGGGACTGAAGCTTTCTTT,CASSLDNRGTEAFF
TRBD1,TRBV11-2,NA,TRBJ1-1,TGTGCCAGCAGCACGACCGGGACAGGGCACTATACCACTGAAGCTTTCTTT,CASSTTGTGHYTTEAFF
TRBD1,TRBV11-2,NA,TRBJ2-1,TGTGCCACTACACTAGGTTTCTTGGGACAGGGCTACAATGAGCAGTTCTTC,CATTLGFLGQGYNEQFF
NA,TRBV27,NA,TRBJ2-5,TGTGCCAGCAGTTTTCAGGCTTACGAGACCCAGTACTTC,CASSFQAYETQYF
TRBD1,TRBV11-1,NA,TRBJ2-7,TGTGCCAGCAGCTTAGGGCAGGGGGCGAAGGAGCAGTACTTC,CASSLGQGAKEQYF
TRBD2,TRBV5-1,NA,TRBJ2-7,TGCGCCAGCAGCTTCCGGGAGGGATCCTACGAGCAGTACTTC,CASSFREGSYEQYF
NA,TRBV18,NA,TRBJ2-7,TGTGCCAGCTCACCCGGGGACGGTACCTACGAGCAGTACTTC,CASSPGDGTYEQYF
NA,TRBV14,NA,TRBJ2-3,TGTGCCAGCAGCCAAGAAGTACGGGTTCTTACAGATACGCAGTATTTT,CASSQEVRVLTDTQYF
NA,TRBV29-1,NA,TRBJ2-1,TGCAGCGTTGAATGGTTCGACCAAGAGGGAGTCAATGAGCAGTTCTTC,CSVEWFDQEGVNEQFF
NA,TRBV4-1,NA,TRBJ2-7,TGCGCCAGCAGCCAACTGAGGGAGAGAGCCTACGAGCAGTACTTC,CASSQLRERAYEQYF
NA,TRBV5-5,NA,TRBJ2-7,TGTGCCAGCAGCTTGGATGAGGCGGTCCACGAGCAGTACTTC,CASSLDEAVHEQYF
TRBD2,TRBV6-5,NA,TRBJ2-2,TGTGCCAGCAGTTACTCGACTAGCGGGGCCACCGGGGAGCTGTTTTTT,CASSYSTSGATGELFF
NA,TRBV5-1,NA,TRBJ2-7,TGTGCCAGCAGCTCAGGGGCCTCAACCTACGAGCAGTACTTC,CASSSGASTYEQYF
NA,TRBV28,NA,TRBJ1-4,TGTGCCAGCAGTTACCGGGACAATGGTGAAAAACTGTTTTTT,CASSYRDNGEKLFF
NA,TRBV7-9,once,TRBJ2-5,TGTGCCAGCAGCTTAGTAGCAGGGTCGGGACGGGAGACCCAGTACTTC,CASSLVAGSGRETQYF
NA,TRBV18,NA,TRBJ2-2,TGTGCCAGCTCACCACGCGGAGTCGGGAACACCGGGGAGCTGTTTTTT,CASSPRGVGNTGELFF
TRBD2,TRBV6-1,NA,TRBJ2-1,TGTGCCAGCAGTGGAAGACTAGCGGGAGCAAACAATGAGCAGTTCTTC,CASSGRLAGANNEQFF
NA,TRBV7-9,once,TRBJ1-4,TGTGCCAGCACCCCCCCACCAGGGGCCCCAAATGAAAAACTGTTTTTT,CASTPPPGAPNEKLFF
TRBD1,TRBV5-1,NA,TRBJ1-2,TGCGCCAGCAGCTTGGTGTCGGGACAGAACTATGGCTACACCTTC,CASSLVSGQNYGYTF
NA,TRBV19,NA,TRBJ2-3,TGTGCCAGTAGTTTAGGACAGCCGCGGGATACGCAGTATTTT,CASSLGQPRDTQYF
NA,TRBV27,NA,TRBJ2-5,TGTGCCAGCAGTTTTGCGTACCCGCAAGAGACCCAGTACTTC,CASSFAYPQETQYF
TRBD1,TRBV27,NA,TRBJ1-2,TGTGCCAGCAGCTATCTTTCCCCGACAGGGACGTATGGCTACACCTTC,CASSYLSPTGTYGYTF
NA,TRBV6-5,NA,TRBJ2-1,TGTGCCAGCAGTTACTCCGCGGGTTCCTACAATGAGCAGTTCTTC,CASSYSAGSYNEQFF
NA,TRBV4-2,NA,TRBJ2-1,TGTGCCAGCAGCCAAGGGTCCACCTATGAGCAGTTCTTC,CASSQGSTYEQFF
NA,TRBV10-3,NA,TRBJ1-2,TGTGCCACTCTTTTAGGATTTAACTATGGCTACACCTTC,CATLLGFNYGYTF
NA,TRBV27,once,TRBJ2-1,TGTGCCAGCAGTCCCCTGACCGAATACAATGAGCAGTTCTTC,CASSPLTEYNEQFF
NA,TRBV11-3,NA,TRBJ2-5,TGTGCCAGCAGAGGGGGAGCGACTGAGACCCAGTACTTC,CASRGGATETQYF
NA,TRBV9,NA,TRBJ2-1,TGTGCCAGCAGCGTGGACGGGGCCCACACCGAGCAGTTCTTC,CASSVDGAHTEQFF
NA,TRBV28,once,TRBJ1-3,TGTGCCAGCAGTTACGAGGGGGATGGAAACACCATATATTTT,CASSYEGDGNTIYF
NA,TRBV29-1,NA,TRBJ2-7,TGCAGCGCCGGTGTCAGGGGAAGATACGAGCAGTACTTC,CSAGVRGRYEQYF
NA,TRBV27,NA,TRBJ1-1,TGTGCCAGCAGTTTAAGCCGGCAGAATGAAGCTTTCTTT,CASSLSRQNEAFF
NA,TRBV27,NA,TRBJ2-7,TGTGCCAGCAGTGACCTTATTTCCTACGAGCAGTACTTC,CASSDLISYEQYF
NA,TRBV9,NA,TRBJ1-4,TGTGCCAGCAGCGTAGTTGGGGGCGCCGATGAAAAACTGTTTTTT,CASSVVGGADEKLFF
TRBD2,TRBV7-9,NA,TRBJ2-5,TGTGCCAGCAGCCGACCCCCCGGTCTAGCGGGAGGAGAGACCCAGTACTTC,CASSRPPGLAGGETQYF
TRBD2,TRBV10-3,once,TRBJ2-1,TGTGCCATCAGTGAATTGGGACTAGCGCCTGACAATGAGCAGTTCTTC,CAISELGLAPDNEQFF
TRBD1,TRBV6-5,NA,TRBJ1-1,TGTGCCAGCAGTTTCGGGACAGGGGGGGAAGCTTTCTTT,CASSFGTGGEAFF
TRBD2,TRBV11-2,NA,TRBJ2-4,TGTGCCAGCAGCTTAGACGTAGCGGGGGAAGCCAAAAACATTCAGTACTTC,CASSLDVAGEAKNIQYF
NA,TRBV27,NA,TRBJ2-3,TGTGCCAGCAGTTACCTAAGGGGATCCACAGATACGCAGTATTTT,CASSYLRGSTDTQYF
TRBD1,TRBV7-9,NA,TRBJ1-1,TGTGCCAGCAGCTTTGACAGGGAGGGAACTGAAGCTTTCTTT,CASSFDREGTEAFF